Many counts were recorded for the clone carrying this T cell receptor (beta chain). The data were obtained in a study of neurological immune-mediated disorders. This CDR3 is 17 amino acids long. Germline V gene lookup returns CDR1 SGHNT and CDR2 YYREEE (reference sequence). The V gene end was trimmed by 3 bases and the J gene end by 10 bases; junction bases not matched to a gene: 15. TCRdb itself ran the 5' RACE reads through MiXCR, one entry per CDR3 protein. The table records tens of thousands of distinct CDR3 sequences, 3% to 4% of them present only once. This TCR derives from a man in his forties with multiple sclerosis. The specimen was PBMCs. The chain is built from TRBV5-4 and TRBJ2-1; 11 nucleotides match TRBD2. The CDR3 protein is CASSWGAGSGGAREQFF. In DNA form, the CDR3 reads TGTGCCAGCAGCTGGGGGGCCGGTAGCGGGGGGGCCAGGGAGCAGTTCTTC. The full variable domain, with the rest looked up from reference TRBV5-4 and TRBJ2-1, is ETGVTQSPTHLIKTRGQQVTLRCSSQSGHNTVSWYQQALGQGPQFIFQYYREEENGRGNFPPRFSGLQFPNYSSELNVNALELDDSALYLCASSWGAGSGGAREQFFGPGTRLTVL.